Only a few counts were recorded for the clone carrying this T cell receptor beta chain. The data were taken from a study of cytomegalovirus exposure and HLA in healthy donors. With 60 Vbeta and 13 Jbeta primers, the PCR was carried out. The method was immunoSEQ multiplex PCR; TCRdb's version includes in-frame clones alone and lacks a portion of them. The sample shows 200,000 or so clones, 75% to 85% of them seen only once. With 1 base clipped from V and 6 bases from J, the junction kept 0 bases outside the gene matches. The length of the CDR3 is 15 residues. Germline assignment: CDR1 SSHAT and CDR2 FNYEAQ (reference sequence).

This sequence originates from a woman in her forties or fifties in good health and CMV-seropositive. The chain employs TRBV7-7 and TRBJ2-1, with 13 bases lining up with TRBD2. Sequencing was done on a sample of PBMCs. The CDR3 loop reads CASSLGTSGSNEQFF. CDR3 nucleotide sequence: TGTGCCAGCAGCTTAGGGACTAGCGGGAGCAATGAGCAGTTCTTC.